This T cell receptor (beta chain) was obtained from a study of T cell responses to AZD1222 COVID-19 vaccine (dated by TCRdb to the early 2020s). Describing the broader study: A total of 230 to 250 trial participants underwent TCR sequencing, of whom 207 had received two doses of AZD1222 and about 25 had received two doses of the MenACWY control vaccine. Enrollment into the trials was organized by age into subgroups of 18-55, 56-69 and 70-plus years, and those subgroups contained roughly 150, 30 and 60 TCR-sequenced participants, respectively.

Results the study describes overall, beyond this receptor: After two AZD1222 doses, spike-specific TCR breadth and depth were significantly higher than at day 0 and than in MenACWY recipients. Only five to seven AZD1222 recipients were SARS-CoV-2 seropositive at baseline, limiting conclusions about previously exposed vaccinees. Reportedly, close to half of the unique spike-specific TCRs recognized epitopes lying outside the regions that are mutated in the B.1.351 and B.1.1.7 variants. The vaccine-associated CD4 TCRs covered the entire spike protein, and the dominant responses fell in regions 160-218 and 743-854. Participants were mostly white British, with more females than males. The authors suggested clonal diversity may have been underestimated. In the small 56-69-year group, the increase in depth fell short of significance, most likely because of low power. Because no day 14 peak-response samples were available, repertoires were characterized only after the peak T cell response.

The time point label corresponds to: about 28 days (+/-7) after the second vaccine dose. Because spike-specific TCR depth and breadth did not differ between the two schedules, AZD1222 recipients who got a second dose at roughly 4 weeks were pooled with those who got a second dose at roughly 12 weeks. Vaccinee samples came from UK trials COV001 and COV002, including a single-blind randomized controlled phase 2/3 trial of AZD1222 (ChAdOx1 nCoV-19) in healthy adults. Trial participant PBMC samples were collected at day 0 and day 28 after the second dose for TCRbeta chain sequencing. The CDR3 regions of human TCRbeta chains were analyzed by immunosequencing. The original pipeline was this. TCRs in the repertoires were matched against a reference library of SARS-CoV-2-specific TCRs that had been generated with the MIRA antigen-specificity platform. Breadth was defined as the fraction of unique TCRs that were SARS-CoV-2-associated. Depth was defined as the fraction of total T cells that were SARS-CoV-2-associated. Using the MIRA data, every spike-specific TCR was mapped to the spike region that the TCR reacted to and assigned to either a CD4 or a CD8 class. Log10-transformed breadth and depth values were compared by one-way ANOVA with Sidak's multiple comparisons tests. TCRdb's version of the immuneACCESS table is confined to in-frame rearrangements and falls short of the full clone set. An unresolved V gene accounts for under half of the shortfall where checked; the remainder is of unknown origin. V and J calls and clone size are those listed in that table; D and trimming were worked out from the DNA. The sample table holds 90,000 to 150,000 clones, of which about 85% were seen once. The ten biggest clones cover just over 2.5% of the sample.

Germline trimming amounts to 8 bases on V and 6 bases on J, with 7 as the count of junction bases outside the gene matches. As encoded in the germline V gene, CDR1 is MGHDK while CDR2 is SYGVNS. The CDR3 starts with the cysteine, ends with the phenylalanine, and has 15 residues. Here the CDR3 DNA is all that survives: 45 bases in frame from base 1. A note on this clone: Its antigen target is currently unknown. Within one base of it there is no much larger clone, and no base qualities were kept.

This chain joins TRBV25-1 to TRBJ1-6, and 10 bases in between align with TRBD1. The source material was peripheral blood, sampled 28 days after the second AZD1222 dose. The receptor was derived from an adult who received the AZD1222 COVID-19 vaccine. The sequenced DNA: TGTGCCAGCGCCGGGACAGGGGTGAGTAATTCACCCCTCCACTTT. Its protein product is CASAGTGVSNSPLHF.